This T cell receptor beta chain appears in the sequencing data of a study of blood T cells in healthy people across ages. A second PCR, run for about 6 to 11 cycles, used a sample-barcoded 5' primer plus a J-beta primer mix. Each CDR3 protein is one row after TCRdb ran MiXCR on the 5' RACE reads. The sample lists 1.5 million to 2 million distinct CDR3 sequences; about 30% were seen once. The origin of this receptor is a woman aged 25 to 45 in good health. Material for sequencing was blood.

This CDR3 reads CASSLSATAVVSYEQYF. CDR3 in DNA: TGCGCCAGCAGCCTAAGTGCGACAGCCGTAGTCTCCTACGAGCAGTACTTC. This chain links TRBV5-1 with TRBJ2-7, with D perhaps matching TRBD1 (5 bases). In germline, CDR1 is SGHRS, CDR2 YFSETQ. The CDR3 is made up of 17 amino acids. V lost 4 bases and J lost 0, with 20 bases in between.